The TCR beta chain described here comes from a study of CD8+ T cells in alopecia areata. As for the study in general: Each day, treated patients took oral tofacitinib twice, at 5 to 10 mg per dose.

Study-wide findings and caveats: Lesional scalp, especially alopecia totalis/universalis, showed higher clonality than normal scalp.

As concerns this clone: Its antigen is unknown.

Extraction and reverse transcription of RNA yielded cDNA as the sequencing template. Repertoires were generated with immunoSEQ multiplex PCR, while TCRdb's copy carries only in-frame clones and drops some. The table has 130,000 to 150,000 clones, approximately 49% seen once. There are 13 residues in the CDR3. Trimming took off 4 bases at V and 6 bases at J, with 11 bases between the two ends. Germline assignment: CDR1 SGHAT and CDR2 FQNNGV. V and J are TRBV11-2 and TRBJ2-3; D is perhaps TRBD1 (5 bases). This TCR was sampled from a human donor with alopecia areata. Material: CD4+ T cells sorted from blood, obtained at week 0. As DNA, the CDR3 is TGTGCCAGCAGCTATCTGGGGCCGGATACGCAGTATTTT. Residues: CASSYLGPDTQYF.